This is a list of T cell receptor beta chains from one sample in a study of T cell repertoires in ileal Crohn's disease. Measured with immunoSEQ multiplex PCR; TCRdb has only the in-frame clones, and not every one. This sample yields approximately 3,400 clones, of which roughly 80% are seen a single time; around 3% belongs to the top ten. The sample consisted of CD4+ T cells sorted from the ileum. The receptors here all came from an adult with Crohn's disease. Both conserved end residues are trimmed from each CDR3. The D gene is left open where the match is weak.

d_call: NA
j_call: TRBJ2-7
v_call: TRBV7-8
cdr3_aa: ASSPYPGLQYEQY

d_call: NA
j_call: TRBJ1-1
v_call: TRBV7-3
cdr3_aa: ASSPNGKMNTEAF

d_call: TRBD1
j_call: TRBJ2-7
v_call: TRBV19
cdr3_aa: ASSMDRVQVYEQY

d_call: TRBD2
j_call: TRBJ2-3
v_call: TRBV19
cdr3_aa: ASSRTSGGRDTQY

d_call: NA
j_call: TRBJ2-1
v_call: TRBV19
cdr3_aa: ASSIGGPSRVPYNEQF

d_call: TRBD2
j_call: TRBJ2-5
v_call: TRBV6-1
cdr3_aa: ASSGLAGGRKTQY

d_call: TRBD2
j_call: TRBJ2-3
v_call: TRBV19
cdr3_aa: ASSPGGGARDTQY

d_call: NA
j_call: TRBJ1-2
v_call: TRBV11-2
cdr3_aa: ASSLVLGAANYGYT

d_call: NA
j_call: TRBJ2-3
v_call: TRBV5-4
cdr3_aa: ASSFRGDTDTQY

d_call: NA
j_call: TRBJ1-6
v_call: TRBV7-2
cdr3_aa: ASSLQGLSSYNSPLH

d_call: NA
j_call: TRBJ1-3
v_call: TRBV30
cdr3_aa: AWSVYSGNTIY

d_call: TRBD1
j_call: TRBJ1-4
v_call: TRBV2
cdr3_aa: ASSVGTGESEKLF

d_call: NA
j_call: TRBJ2-2
v_call: TRBV7-6
cdr3_aa: ASTRGDTGELF

d_call: NA
j_call: TRBJ1-1
v_call: TRBV29-1
cdr3_aa: SVDVTSSSTEAF

d_call: NA
j_call: TRBJ2-7
v_call: TRBV2
cdr3_aa: ASSEGSGRRGPLSYEQY

d_call: TRBD1
j_call: TRBJ1-2
v_call: TRBV13
cdr3_aa: ASSSDRGYGYT

d_call: NA
j_call: TRBJ1-1
v_call: TRBV7-2
cdr3_aa: ASSYSRATPEAF

d_call: NA
j_call: TRBJ2-5
v_call: TRBV15
cdr3_aa: ATSRDTPRETQY

d_call: NA
j_call: TRBJ1-3
v_call: TRBV5-1
cdr3_aa: ASSSTTGNTIY

d_call: NA
j_call: TRBJ1-4
v_call: TRBV10-1
cdr3_aa: ATSPGDSEKLF

d_call: NA
j_call: TRBJ1-5
v_call: TRBV7-8
cdr3_aa: ASSLVGDRPQH

d_call: TRBD1
j_call: TRBJ2-7
v_call: TRBV5-1
cdr3_aa: ASSLKASGTAYEQY

d_call: TRBD2
j_call: TRBJ2-2
v_call: TRBV13
cdr3_aa: ASSPASGGAGELF

d_call: TRBD1
j_call: TRBJ1-5
v_call: TRBV27
cdr3_aa: ASSFDRGQPQH

d_call: NA
j_call: TRBJ2-7
v_call: TRBV29-1
cdr3_aa: SSAESSYEQY

d_call: NA
j_call: TRBJ2-7
v_call: TRBV2
cdr3_aa: ASTQGYDEQY

d_call: NA
j_call: TRBJ1-2
v_call: TRBV5-1
cdr3_aa: ASSSRGGYGYT

d_call: TRBD2
j_call: TRBJ2-1
v_call: TRBV19
cdr3_aa: ASSPLSGGALPNEQF

d_call: NA
j_call: TRBJ1-4
v_call: TRBV2
cdr3_aa: ASSERRPTNEKLF

d_call: TRBD1
j_call: TRBJ2-7
v_call: TRBV6-1
cdr3_aa: ASDRENEQY

d_call: NA
j_call: TRBJ2-5
v_call: TRBV6-6
cdr3_aa: ASRSTEETQY

d_call: TRBD2
j_call: TRBJ2-7
v_call: TRBV19
cdr3_aa: ASRLTSATAEQY

d_call: NA
j_call: TRBJ2-7
v_call: TRBV6-5
cdr3_aa: ASSSDWRSSYEQY

d_call: NA
j_call: TRBJ2-1
v_call: TRBV15
cdr3_aa: ATSRGGGPYNEQF

d_call: NA
j_call: TRBJ1-2
v_call: TRBV27
cdr3_aa: ASSTGGNYGYT

d_call: NA
j_call: TRBJ2-5
v_call: TRBV10-1
cdr3_aa: ASSESLVETQY

d_call: TRBD2
j_call: TRBJ2-2
v_call: TRBV19
cdr3_aa: ASSIPQAGVGELF

d_call: NA
j_call: TRBJ1-1
v_call: TRBV5-5
cdr3_aa: ASSLEVAVGVATEAF

d_call: NA
j_call: TRBJ2-5
v_call: TRBV29-1
cdr3_aa: SVEDGRGETQY

d_call: TRBD1
j_call: TRBJ2-2
v_call: TRBV4-2
cdr3_aa: ASRNLRGGADTGELF

d_call: TRBD1
j_call: TRBJ1-3
v_call: TRBV6-5
cdr3_aa: ASTGGKENTIY

d_call: TRBD2
j_call: TRBJ2-3
v_call: TRBV5-1
cdr3_aa: ASSLVTSGGPTDTQY

d_call: TRBD1
j_call: TRBJ2-2
v_call: TRBV18
cdr3_aa: ASSSAGGDTGELF

d_call: NA
j_call: TRBJ2-1
v_call: TRBV15
cdr3_aa: ATSRGDQGGYNEQF

d_call: TRBD2
j_call: TRBJ2-5
v_call: TRBV6-1
cdr3_aa: ASRSGLAGVETQY

d_call: TRBD1
j_call: TRBJ2-7
v_call: TRBV19
cdr3_aa: ASSPQGQGVSYEQY

d_call: NA
j_call: TRBJ2-7
v_call: TRBV6-5
cdr3_aa: ASSTPGGTYEQY

d_call: NA
j_call: TRBJ1-4
v_call: TRBV4-2
cdr3_aa: ASSQDSRTDEKLF

d_call: TRBD1
j_call: TRBJ1-2
v_call: TRBV18
cdr3_aa: ASSPQSGTGHGYT